This TCR beta chain was profiled in a study of T cell clonality in common variable immunodeficiency (dated by TCRdb to between 2015 and 2017). For sequencing, equivalent amounts of genomic DNA were input from CVID and control samples. For every sample, a 60 bp segment covering the rearranged TCRbeta CDR3 region was amplified and then sequenced. The immunoSEQ assay, a bias-corrected multiplex PCR combined with high-throughput sequencing, was used for TCRbeta amplification. In the source study's methods: Each unique nucleotide sequence was treated as a clone and annotated with V, D and J genes, copy number and frequency. Sequences were labeled productive if in frame, and non-productive if out of frame or containing stop codons. As previously described, clonality was computed from Shannon's entropy. Mean CDR3 Kyte-Doolittle hydropathy was derived from the predicted amino acid sequences of productive clones. The R hclust function was used to hierarchically cluster scaled V gene usage with Manhattan distance and complete linkage. Sharing of clones by CDR3 amino acid sequence was evaluated through resampling of 12 repertoires per group over 100 rounds. The repertoires were searched for about 68 published EBV-specific TCRbeta sequences and 245 published CMV-specific TCRbeta sequences. After two CVID samples that produced fewer than 10,000 sequences were dropped from the analysis, some 43 CVID repertoires remained. The source is immuneACCESS, and TCRdb retained only in-frame sequences with V and J called. Part of the clones is not carried over; for the studies checked, unresolved V genes explain less than half of this, and the remainder is unexplained. The V and J calls and clone size were taken over from that table, and D and trimming were inferred from the DNA. The sample counts over 30,000 clones, each observed more than once. The ten largest clones take up 25% to 30% of the sample.

Ten or more counts support this clone. Its antigen target is currently unknown. Read sequence stops 3 residues before the CDR3 end, and the germline J gene provides the missing end. For this chain, trimming is 5 bases at the V end and 4 bases at the J end, and the number of junction bases without a gene match is 12. According to the germline V gene, CDR1 reads MDHEN and CDR2 reads SYDVKM. From its cysteine to its phenylalanine, the CDR3 spans 16 amino acids. The DNA covers only part of the CDR3, 39 bases in frame from base 1. Diagnosis of CVID followed standard criteria, namely serum IgG, IgA and/or IgM below the normal range together with specific antibody deficiency. There were 44 subjects in the CVID group (around 30 male and roughly 15 female), ranging in age from roughly 9 to 64 years, with a mean age of around 39. Predominantly Caucasian heritage was noted among both the CVID patients and the healthy controls. At the time of study participation, every CVID subject had been on replacement immunoglobulin therapy for at least one year. At blood collection, none of the CVID subjects was ill or on immunomodulatory or immunosuppressive medication. Heparinized peripheral whole blood samples of about 5 to 9 ml were collected from each donor. Genomic DNA from adults with common variable immune deficiency (CVID) and from healthy adult controls was the source for sequencing TCRbeta CDR3 repertoires. To isolate peripheral blood mononuclear cells, diluted blood was subjected to density centrifugation over Hypaque 1077 or Ficoll-Paque. Genomic DNA was extracted from unsorted mononuclear cells by Qiagen column purification or by a centrifugation-based method.

General conclusions and limits of the study: According to the authors, figuring out what caused the increased clonality in CVID would require sequencing the repertoires of T cell subpopulations. CVID subjects shared fewer TCRbeta clones with each other than healthy controls did (p < 0.0001). Although equal DNA input was used, an average of approximately 82,000 unique sequences per sample was obtained for controls, compared with about 29,000 for CVID samples. Compared with healthy controls, CVID subjects showed increased TCRbeta clonality (t-test p = 0.018), a feature most characteristic of about a third of subjects. Patient heterogeneity within the CVID cohort put limits on correlating repertoire features with clinical complications. Fewer deletions and N-nucleotide insertions were reportedly observed in CVID TCRbeta sequences, and highly modified clones with 13 or more V deletions were reportedly absent from CVID TCRbeta sequences.

This clonotype originated in a human donor with common variable immunodeficiency. Rearrangement joined TRBV28 to TRBJ2-5; TRBD2 lines up with 8 middle nucleotides. Sample: peripheral blood mononuclear cells. Partial CDR3 DNA: TGTGCCAGCAGTGCCGATAGCGGGACATTCCTAGAGACC. It specifies CASSADSGTFLET. The entire CDR3 protein is CASSADSGTFLETQYF. Reference TRBV28 and TRBJ2-5 genes cover what lies past the CDR3, so the full variable domain is DVKVTQSSRYLVKRTGEKVFLECVQDMDHENMFWYRQDPGLGLRLIYFSYDVKMKEKGDIPEGYSVSREKKERFSLILESASTNQTSMYLCASSADSGTFLETQYFGPGTRLLVL.